Shown below are 32 T cell receptor beta chains from a single sample sequenced in a study of shared clonotypes between healthy human individuals. Using immunoSEQ multiplex PCR, the repertoire was profiled, and TCRdb retains in-frame clones only, with some absent. This sample has 110,000 or so clones, with around 68% found just once. The sequencing sample was made of memory CD8+ T cells sorted from blood. Subset here: CD45RO+ cells pooled with CCR7-negative TemRA cells. All receptors derive from a woman aged 25 to 39 in good health.

Remarks on this clone: This could be a read error, since a much larger clone is one nucleotide away. The rearrangement uses TRBV25-1 and TRBJ1-5; D not resolved. Per germline, CDR1 MGHDK and CDR2 SYGVNS. CDR3 length equals 17 residues. The CDR3 nucleotides read TGTACCAGCAGTGAATCCGCAAAATCGGTGGACAATCAGCCCCAGCATTTT. It translates to CTSSESAKSVDNQPQHF.

The rearrangement links TRBV5-4 to TRBJ2-7, with D maybe TRBD1 (5 bases). Germline V gene lookup returns CDR1 SGHNT and CDR2 YYREEE (reference sequence). The ends were cut back, 0 bases at V and 4 bases at J, with 14 bases in the middle. The CDR3 runs 15 residues. The CDR3 DNA reads as TGTGCCAGCAGCTTGGACCCCGGACAAAATTACGAGCAGTACTTC. Translated: CASSLDPGQNYEQYF.

This rearrangement joins TRBV19 to TRBJ2-7, with D unclear. The CDR3 sequence is 12 residues long. Trimming pared 1 base from V and 6 bases from J, leaving 7 bases between. Germline loops: CDR1 LNHDA, CDR2 SQIVND (reference sequence). CDR3 protein: CASSIGWSEQYF. The CDR3 nucleotides read TGTGCCAGTAGTATAGGTTGGAGCGAGCAGTACTTC.

J is TRBJ2-5 and V is TRBV5-1; 8 nucleotides line up with TRBD2. Trimming removed 3 bases from V and 4 bases from J; junction bases left unmatched: 2. There are 13 residues in the CDR3. Germline CDR1 and CDR2: SGHRS and YFSETQ. The chain's CDR3 is CASSWTSRETQYF. CDR3 coding DNA: TGCGCCAGCAGCTGGACTAGCCGAGAGACCCAGTACTTC. The whole variable domain, filled in from reference TRBV5-1 and TRBJ2-5, reads KAGVTQTPRYLIKTRGQQVTLSCSPISGHRSVSWYQQTPGQGLQFLFEYFSETQRNKGNFPGRFSGRQFSNSRSEMNVSTLELGDSALYLCASSWTSRETQYFGPGTRLLVL.

This chain links TRBV11-3 with TRBJ2-1; TRBD1 matches 7 bases. Germline assignment: CDR1 SGHNT and CDR2 YENEEA. Losses at the gene ends were 5 bases for V and 3 bases for J; bases not matched to a gene: 7. CDR3 length equals 15 residues. CDR3 sequence (DNA): TGTGCCAGCAGCATTGCCGGGACAGTCTACAATGAGCAGTTCTTC. Its translation: CASSIAGTVYNEQFF.

This chain joins TRBV2 and TRBJ2-7; TRBD2 matches at 12 bases. The CDR3 length is 18 residues. The V and J ends lost 5 bases and 2 bases, in that order; junction bases with no gene match: 13. Germline V CDR1 and CDR2: SNHLY, FYNNEI. The CDR3 is CASSWTDHGTSGPYEQYF. CDR3 nucleotides: TGTGCCAGCAGTTGGACAGACCATGGGACTAGCGGGCCCTACGAGCAGTACTTC.

This clone has just a few counts. The J gene is TRBJ1-2, the V gene TRBV6-5; 8 bases match TRBD1. V dropped 4 bases and J dropped 6; count of bases not matched to a gene: 7. In germline, CDR1 is MNHEY, CDR2 SVGAGI. The CDR3 has 14 amino acids. CDR3 amino acids: CASSSMDRVDGYTF. As DNA, the CDR3 is TGTGCCAGCAGTTCCATGGACAGGGTTGATGGCTACACCTTC.

This clone was detected only a few times. The chain uses TRBV28 and TRBJ2-3; D remains ambiguous. Germline V gene lookup returns CDR1 MDHEN and CDR2 SYDVKM. The CDR3 contains 13 residues. V was cut by 5 bases and J by 6 bases, with 12 bases left in between. The CDR3 here is CASSGLRVDTQYF. DNA of the CDR3: TGTGCCAGCAGTGGTCTTCGGGTCGATACGCAGTATTTT.

V is TRBV19 and J is TRBJ2-2, with 7 positions matching TRBD2. J was trimmed by 6 bases and V by 5 bases; bases with no gene match: 6. Germline lookup yields CDR1 LNHDA and CDR2 SQIVND (reference sequence). CDR3 length: 14 residues. The CDR3 here is CASSRGSVPGELFF. In DNA, the CDR3 is TGTGCCAGTAGTCGCGGGAGCGTACCCGGGGAGCTGTTTTTT.

The chain combines TRBV7-2 with TRBJ1-1, with a tentative D call TRBD1 (6 bases). From germline, CDR1 is SGHTA and CDR2 FQGNSA. Trimming pared 5 bases from V and 4 bases from J, leaving 11 bases between. This CDR3 has 13 amino acids. Written as DNA, the CDR3 is TGTGCCAGCAGCCCGGGACATCTCACTGAAGCTTTCTTT. Translating gives CASSPGHLTEAFF.

This sequence joins TRBV28 and TRBJ2-7, with 8 bases identical to TRBD1. The length of the CDR3 is 15 residues. Germline V gives CDR1 MDHEN, CDR2 SYDVKM. V shed 6 bases and J 2 bases; nucleotides not matched to a gene: 9. In DNA, the CDR3 is TGTGCCAGCAGAACAGGACAGGGTGAAACCTACGAGCAGTACTTC. Translated: CASRTGQGETYEQYF.

V gene TRBV11-3 combines with J gene TRBJ1-5, with 11 bases matching TRBD1. CDR3 length equals 17 residues. Trimming took 9 bases from V and 3 from J; bases not matched to a gene: 13. Germline V gene lookup returns CDR1 SGHNT and CDR2 YENEEA. CDR3 sequence: CARTPRRGQGDNQPQHF. The CDR3 bases are TGTGCCAGAACCCCGCGCCGGGGACAGGGGGACAATCAGCCCCAGCATTTT.

The rearrangement links TRBV6-1 to TRBJ2-1; D may correspond to TRBD1 or TRBD2 (5 bases each). CDR1 MNHNS and CDR2 SASEGT come from the germline V gene. The V end was cut by 4 bases, the J end by 6 bases, with 13 bases between. This CDR3 comprises 14 residues. The CDR3: CASSGDGPSNEQFF. The CDR3 coding sequence is TGTGCCAGCAGTGGGGACGGTCCCAGCAATGAGCAGTTCTTC.

The rearrangement links TRBV5-1 to TRBJ1-4; 8 nucleotides align to TRBD1. CDR1 and CDR2 from the germline V gene are SGHRS and YFSETQ. J was trimmed by 2 bases and V by 0 bases; bases with no gene match: 9. This CDR3 contains 18 residues. The CDR3 protein is CASSLGPDRGWTNEKLFF. CDR3 DNA sequence: TGCGCCAGCAGCTTGGGTCCCGACAGGGGATGGACTAATGAAAAACTGTTTTTT.

The genes are TRBV27 and TRBJ2-6; TRBD2 matches 7 bases. The CDR3 is 17 amino acids. CDR1 is MNHEY and CDR2 is SMNVEV in the germline V gene (reference sequence). V was clipped by 4 bases and J by 0 bases; unmatched bases: 6. The CDR3 loop reads CASSWVSGRSGANVLTF. CDR3 sequence (DNA): TGTGCCAGCAGTTGGGTTAGCGGGCGCTCTGGGGCCAACGTCCTGACTTTC.

This clone was detected only a few times. V usage is TRBV29-1 and J usage is TRBJ1-5; no reliable D call. V lost 6 bases to trimming and J lost 0 bases, with 15 bases between them. The CDR3 sequence is 15 residues long. The germline gives CDR1 SQVTM, CDR2 ANQGSEA. The CDR3 DNA is TGCAGCGTCTTGGACGGCATGGATAGCAATCAGCCCCAGCATTTT. Encoded protein: CSVLDGMDSNQPQHF. Full variable domain (outside the CDR3, taken from reference TRBV29-1 and TRBJ1-5): SAVISQKPSRDICQRGTSLTIQCQVDSQVTMMFWYRQQPGQSLTLIATANQGSEATYESGFVIDKFPISRPNLTFSTLTVSNMSPEDSSIYLCSVLDGMDSNQPQHFGDGTRLSIL.

The genes are TRBV7-8 and TRBJ1-5; D remains ambiguous. Germline-derived CDR1 and CDR2 are SGHVS and FQNEAQ. The CDR3 length is 15 residues. Trimming took off 6 bases at V and 0 bases at J, with 12 bases between the two ends. CDR3 DNA sequence: TGTGCCAGCAGTCCGGACTTGTATAGCAATCAGCCCCAGCATTTT. It translates to CASSPDLYSNQPQHF.

The chain is built from TRBV7-9 and TRBJ2-1; D is uncertain. CDR3 length: 11 residues. CDR1 is SEHNR and CDR2 is FQNEAQ in the germline V gene (reference sequence). V was clipped by 6 bases and J by 7 bases, with 7 bases between them. The DNA of the CDR3 is TGTGCCAGCAGAGAACGGAATGAGCAGTTCTTC. As protein: CASRERNEQFF.

This clone showed up just a few times. The gene calls are TRBV9 and TRBJ2-7; D is possibly TRBD1 (5 bases). The CDR3 sequence is 15 residues long. Germline V gene lookup returns CDR1 SGDLS and CDR2 YYNGEE. The V end lost 2 bases, the J end lost 2 bases, and 14 bases lay between the germline ends. This CDR3 reads CASSVADSTAYEQYF. The CDR3 nucleotides read TGTGCCAGCAGCGTGGCTGACAGTACTGCCTACGAGCAGTACTTC.

This rearrangement joins TRBV5-4 to TRBJ1-2, with D possibly being TRBD1 (5 bases). V was cut by 0 bases and J by 9 bases, with 15 bases left in between. The CDR3 is made up of 14 amino acids. Germline CDR1 is SGHNT and CDR2 is YYREEE (reference sequence). CDR3 in amino acids: CASSLGGDRRSYTF. The DNA for the CDR3 is TGTGCCAGCAGCTTGGGTGGGGACCGCCGGAGCTACACCTTC.

The genes are TRBV27 and TRBJ2-1; 13 bases are shared with TRBD2. The J segment lost 6 bases and the V segment lost 6 bases, leaving 8 bases of the junction unmatched. The CDR3 consists of 16 residues. The germline V gene encodes CDR1 MNHEY and CDR2 SMNVEV (reference sequence). The CDR3 reads CASRLGTSGTLNEQFF. The CDR3 DNA follows: TGTGCCAGCAGATTGGGGACTAGCGGGACGCTCAATGAGCAGTTCTTC.

This clone has just a few counts. This chain links TRBV28 with TRBJ2-6, with D unresolved. The V end lost 1 base, the J end lost 0 bases, and 7 bases lay between the germline ends. The CDR3 sequence is 16 residues long. Per the germline V gene, CDR1 is MDHEN and CDR2 is SYDVKM. DNA for the CDR3: TGTGCCAGCAGTTTATCTGAGAGCTCTGGGGCCAACGTCCTGACTTTC. Translated, it gives CASSLSESSGANVLTF. Variable domain in full (rest from reference TRBV28 and TRBJ2-6): DVKVTQSSRYLVKRTGEKVFLECVQDMDHENMFWYRQDPGLGLRLIYFSYDVKMKEKGDIPEGYSVSREKKERFSLILESASTNQTSMYLCASSLSESSGANVLTFGAGSRLTVL.

The V call is TRBV28, the J call TRBJ1-2; weak D call: TRBD1 (5 bases). Germline CDR1 and CDR2: MDHEN and SYDVKM. V was trimmed by 3 bases and J by 4 bases, leaving 9 bases between them. The CDR3 runs 13 residues. The DNA for the CDR3 is TGTGCCAGCAGTTTGACAGAAGTCTATGGCTACACCTTC. Translated, it gives CASSLTEVYGYTF.

In its sample, this clone was seen many times. The chain couples TRBV2 to TRBJ2-1, with 10 bases that match TRBD2. The junction had 4 bases not matched to a gene; V was cut back by 7 bases and J by 4 bases. The CDR3 is 14 residues long. Germline CDR1 is SNHLY and CDR2 is FYNNEI. Here the CDR3 reads CASKSTSGYNEQFF. The CDR3 bases are TGTGCCAGCAAGTCGACTAGCGGGTACAATGAGCAGTTCTTC.

This clone was recorded a few times. This chain uses TRBV25-1 with TRBJ2-5; TRBD1 is a possible D gene (7 bases). Germline-derived CDR1 and CDR2 are MGHDK and SYGVNS. Trimming took 4 bases from V and 7 from J, leaving 22 bases between them. The CDR3 has 16 residues. The CDR3 protein is CASSARTGPEGGTQYF. Here the CDR3 DNA reads TGTGCCAGCAGTGCCCGGACAGGCCCGGAGGGGGGGACCCAGTACTTC.

This chain connects TRBV2 to TRBJ2-7; D may correspond to TRBD1 or TRBD2 (5 bases each). The CDR3 consists of 12 residues. Germline CDR1 SNHLY, CDR2 FYNNEI. The ends were cut back, 6 bases at V and 2 bases at J, with 8 bases in the middle. The CDR3 nucleotides read TGTGCCAGCAGCGGGGCCCCCTACGAGCAGTACTTC. Its translation: CASSGAPYEQYF.

The chain links TRBV18 to TRBJ2-6, with D perhaps matching TRBD2 (6 bases). Trimming shortened V by 1 base and J by 2 bases, and 15 bases separated the two germline ends. The length of the CDR3 is 18 residues. The germline V gene has CDR1 KGHSH and CDR2 LQKENI. CDR3 residues: CASSPRRGETPGANVLTF. CDR3 bases: TGTGCCAGCTCACCACGGAGGGGAGAGACTCCTGGGGCCAACGTCCTGACTTTC.

This clone was counted a single time. V usage is TRBV28 and J usage is TRBJ2-7; the D call may be TRBD1 or TRBD2 (7 bases each). The CDR3 has 17 amino acids. Germline CDR1 MDHEN, CDR2 SYDVKM. V gave up 3 bases and J gave up 5 bases, with 23 bases separating them. The chain's CDR3 is CASSLRLHAGDRDEQYF. Written as DNA, the CDR3 is TGTGCCAGCAGTTTGAGATTACATGCGGGAGACAGGGACGAGCAGTACTTC.

This clone was recorded only once. The rearrangement links TRBV5-6 to TRBJ2-7, with D maybe TRBD1 (6 bases). This CDR3 spans 13 amino acids. Germline V gives CDR1 SGHDT, CDR2 YYEEEE. Trimming cost V 7 bases and J 0 bases, with 11 bases left between them. CDR3 region: CASETGSSYEQYF. CDR3 nucleotide sequence: TGTGCCAGCGAAACAGGGAGCTCCTACGAGCAGTACTTC.

The V gene is TRBV29-1, the J gene TRBJ2-7; D may match TRBD1 or TRBD2 (5 bases each). The germline V gene encodes CDR1 SQVTM and CDR2 ANQGSEA. V gave up 3 bases and J gave up 7 bases, with 19 bases separating them. There are 14 residues in the CDR3. The CDR3 here is CSVELGWGLGEQYF. The DNA for the CDR3 is TGCAGCGTTGAGTTGGGCTGGGGGTTAGGAGAGCAGTACTTC.

This clone came up a few times. The chain has TRBV4-1 and TRBJ2-5; TRBD1 matches at 9 bases. The ends lost 5 bases at V and 6 bases at J; junction bases unmatched: 10. Per the germline V gene, CDR1 is MGHRA and CDR2 is YSYEKL. The CDR3 runs 15 residues. In DNA form, the CDR3 reads TGCGCCAGCAGCGTAGGACAGGGGAGGACGCAGACCCAGTACTTC. As protein: CASSVGQGRTQTQYF.

This chain connects TRBV4-2 to TRBJ2-7; no firm D call. The germline V and J ends were trimmed by 3 bases and 0 bases, with 9 bases remaining between them. Germline CDR1 is LGHNA and CDR2 is YNFKEQ. The CDR3 totals 14 residues. The CDR3 region has the DNA TGTGCCAGCAGCCAGAAGGGAAACTCCTACGAGCAGTACTTC. This encodes CASSQKGNSYEQYF.